The 31 T cell receptor beta chains given below trace back to one sample, sequenced in a study of blood T cell repertoires in COVID-19. Method: immunoSEQ multiplex PCR; TCRdb's copy keeps in-frame clones and lacks some. The data show about 670,000 clones, just under 90% seen once. Sequences were obtained from peripheral blood. The receptors shown here come from a woman between 18 and 30 years old with acute or convalescent COVID-19.

This clone was seen more than once but under ten times. This rearrangement joins TRBV19 to TRBJ1-2; D might be TRBD1 (6 bases). Between the trimmed V and J ends, which lost 3 bases and 4 bases, there was a span of 9 bases. CDR1 is LNHDA, CDR2 SQIVND, per germline (reference sequence). The CDR3 runs to 13 residues. CDR3 DNA: TGTGCCAGTAGTATTGGACAGTTCTATGGCTACACCTTC. It encodes CASSIGQFYGYTF.

This sequence joins TRBV3-1 (or the pseudogene TRBV3-2) and TRBJ2-5, with TRBD1 matching over 10 bases. The CDR3 has 14 amino acids. V trimming: 4 bases; J trimming: 4 bases; junction bases outside the gene matches: 3. Germline CDR1 is LGHDT and CDR2 is YNNKEL (reference sequence). The DNA for the CDR3 is TGTGCCAGCAGCCCCGACAGGGGGCCAGAGACCCAGTACTTC. Its protein product is CASSPDRGPETQYF.

The chain links TRBV7-8 to TRBJ2-3; D gene uncertain. The CDR3 consists of 14 residues. Germline V lookup: CDR1 SGHVS, CDR2 FQNEAQ. The V end was cut by 1 base, the J end by 2 bases, with 7 bases between. The chain's CDR3 is CASSLVQVTDTQYF. CDR3 coding DNA: TGTGCCAGCAGCTTAGTGCAGGTCACAGATACGCAGTATTTT.

The V and J genes are TRBV30 and TRBJ1-2; a weak D match, TRBD1 (6 bases). V lost 6 bases and J lost 2, with 13 bases in between. This CDR3 spans 13 amino acids. CDR1 GTSNPN and CDR2 SVGIG come from the germline V gene (reference sequence). The CDR3: CACYRALNYGYTF. The CDR3 coding sequence is TGTGCCTGTTACAGGGCACTAAACTATGGCTACACCTTC.

This chain uses TRBV19 with TRBJ2-3, with 8 bases that match TRBD2. This CDR3 comprises 18 residues. Germline CDR1 is LNHDA and CDR2 is SQIVND (reference sequence). Trimming at V came to 0 bases and at J to 0 bases, leaving 8 bases not matched to a gene. DNA for the CDR3: TGTGCCAGTAGTATAGACCCAATCGGGGGGGGTAGCACAGATACGCAGTATTTT. This translates into CASSIDPIGGGSTDTQYF.

The J gene is TRBJ2-7, the V gene TRBV6-5, with a weak D call TRBD1 (5 bases). This CDR3 is 12 amino acids long. Trimming took 6 bases from V and 5 from J, leaving 11 bases between them. The germline V gene encodes CDR1 MNHEY and CDR2 SVGAGI. CDR3 DNA: TGTGCCAGCAGCGACCAGGGTCACGAGCAGTACTTC. It specifies CASSDQGHEQYF.

The rearrangement links TRBV27 to TRBJ1-2, with D possibly TRBD1 on 5 matching bases. This CDR3 region has 14 residues. V lost 3 bases and J 0 bases, leaving 8 bases between the germline ends. The germline gives CDR1 MNHEY, CDR2 SMNVEV (reference sequence). CDR3 bases: TGTGCCAGCAGTTTCGGGGGGACTAACTATGGCTACACCTTC. Translated: CASSFGGTNYGYTF.

V usage is TRBV29-1 and J usage is TRBJ1-1; 7 nucleotides align to TRBD1. This CDR3 comprises 14 residues. The trim removed 3 bases at V and 7 bases at J, leaving 11 bases unmatched. Germline CDR1 and CDR2: SQVTM and ANQGSEA. This CDR3 is CSVERDSPSVEAFF. As DNA, the CDR3 is TGCAGCGTTGAGCGGGACAGCCCATCGGTTGAAGCTTTCTTT.

The chain is built from TRBV7-2 and TRBJ1-2; D is uncertain. Germline assignment: CDR1 SGHTA and CDR2 FQGNSA. CDR3 length: 12 residues. The V end was cut by 7 bases, the J end by 4 bases, with 10 bases between. The CDR3 nucleotides are TGTGCCAGCATCGGGAGCTTCTATGGCTACACCTTC. This sequence encodes CASIGSFYGYTF.

V gene TRBV24-1 combines with J gene TRBJ2-2; 9 bases match TRBD1. Germline CDR1 KGHDR, CDR2 SFDVKD. The CDR3 runs to 17 residues. After removal of 4 bases from V and 2 bases from J, the junction contained 7 bases not matched to a gene. CDR3 nucleotides: TGTGCCACCAGTGAGCCCACCACAGGGGGCAACACCGGGGAGCTGTTTTTT. It specifies CATSEPTTGGNTGELFF.

The chain joins TRBV4-3 to TRBJ1-2; the match to TRBD1 covers 10 bases. V was clipped by 0 bases and J by 8 bases; unmatched bases: 9. Germline V lookup: CDR1 LGHNA, CDR2 YSLEER. CDR3 length: 16 residues. The CDR3 DNA reads as TGCGCCAGCAGCCAAGACCCAACGACAGGGGGCTGGGGCTACACCTTC. Its protein product is CASSQDPTTGGWGYTF.

The chain uses TRBV6-4 and TRBJ2-1; D ambiguous. CDR1 and CDR2 from the germline V gene are MRHNA and SNTAGT. The length of the CDR3 is 15 residues. The V end lost 0 bases, the J end lost 3 bases, and 9 bases lay between the germline ends. CDR3 coding DNA: TGTGCCAGCAGTGACTCTGAAACGAGCTACAATGAGCAGTTCTTC. Protein: CASSDSETSYNEQFF.

This chain joins TRBV9 and TRBJ1-2, with 8 nucleotides matching TRBD1. The CDR3 is 15 residues long. After removal of 4 bases from V and 2 bases from J, the junction contained 7 bases not matched to a gene. The germline V gene encodes CDR1 SGDLS and CDR2 YYNGEE. The CDR3 here is CASSLGTGENYGYTF. In DNA form, the CDR3 reads TGTGCCAGCAGCTTAGGGACAGGAGAAAACTATGGCTACACCTTC.

The rearrangement uses TRBV29-1 and TRBJ1-4; tentative D call: TRBD1 (6 bases). Germline lookup yields CDR1 SQVTM and CDR2 ANQGSEA. The V end was cut by 5 bases, the J end by 2 bases, with 15 bases between. CDR3 size: 15 residues. CDR3 nucleotide sequence: TGCAGCGTTCGGGGGGGCGCCCGCACTAATGAAAAACTGTTTTTT. It encodes CSVRGGARTNEKLFF.

This clone was counted between two and nine times. The chain has TRBV25-1 and TRBJ1-5; weak D call: TRBD1 (5 bases). This CDR3 is built from 13 residues. CDR1 MGHDK and CDR2 SYGVNS come from the germline V gene. Deletions cut 4 bases from V and 3 bases from J, with 7 bases between. The CDR3 loop reads CASSGQTNQPQHF. Written as DNA, the CDR3 is TGTGCCAGCAGTGGACAGACCAATCAGCCCCAGCATTTT.

This clone was counted once. CDR3 sequence (DNA): TGTGCCAGCAGCCAGGGGGGAATCTATGGCTACACCTTC. The encoded protein is CASSQGGIYGYTF. The chain uses TRBV6-5 and TRBJ1-2; TRBD1 matches 7 bases. V dropped 6 bases and J dropped 4; count of bases not matched to a gene: 5. CDR1 and CDR2 from the germline V gene are MNHEY and SVGAGI. The CDR3 extends over 13 amino acids.

The chain is built from TRBV19 and TRBJ1-2, with no clear D. Deletions cut 7 bases from V and 0 bases from J, with 12 bases between. Germline V gene data show CDR1 as LNHDA and CDR2 as SQIVND (reference sequence). This CDR3 has 14 amino acids. DNA for the CDR3: TGTGCCAGTAACAGAGGAGGAGCTAACTATGGCTACACCTTC. It yields the protein CASNRGGANYGYTF.

J is TRBJ1-2 and V is TRBV7-9; possibly TRBD1 for D (5 bases). This CDR3 comprises 14 residues. Germline assignment: CDR1 SEHNR and CDR2 FQNEAQ (reference sequence). Trimming stripped 3 bases from V and 0 bases from J, with 8 bases between. The CDR3, as DNA: TGTGCCAGCAGCTTCCCAGGGACTAACTATGGCTACACCTTC. Translation gives CASSFPGTNYGYTF. Together with reference TRBV7-9 and TRBJ1-2, the CDR3 gives the full variable domain: DTGVSQNPRHKITKRGQNVTFRCDPISEHNRLYWYRQTLGQGPEFLTYFQNEAQLEKSRLLSDRFSAERPKGSFSTLEIQRTEQGDSAMYLCASSFPGTNYGYTFGSGTRLTVV.

The chain combines TRBV10-1 with TRBJ1-2; 10 nucleotides match TRBD1. V lost 0 bases and J lost 7; bases outside the gene matches: 17. Germline CDR1 WNHNN, CDR2 SYGVQD (reference sequence). The CDR3 sequence is 19 residues long. CDR3 nucleotide sequence: TGCGCCAGCAGTGAGTCAGTTGAGAGACAGGGGGCTATAGGATGTGGCTACACCTTC. The encoded protein is CASSESVERQGAIGCGYTF.

This clone was picked up one time. V gene TRBV6-5 combines with J gene TRBJ1-1; D gene ambiguous. CDR1 and CDR2 from the germline V gene are MNHEY and SVGAGI. The CDR3 has 12 residues. V was clipped by 6 bases and J by 4 bases, with 9 bases between them. The CDR3, as DNA: TGTGCCAGCAGACCCCCGGGCACTGAAGCTTTCTTT. This gives the protein CASRPPGTEAFF.

The rearrangement joins TRBV5-5 to TRBJ1-5, with 8 bases that match TRBD1. Germline V lookup: CDR1 SGHKS, CDR2 YYEKEE (reference sequence). V shed 4 bases, J shed 3 bases, and the junction held 9 bases outside the gene matches. The CDR3 is 16 amino acids. The CDR3 sequence is CASSRSGGPNNQPQHF. The CDR3 nucleotides are TGTGCCAGCAGCCGATCAGGGGGCCCAAACAATCAGCCCCAGCATTTT. The whole variable domain, remainder taken from reference TRBV5-5 and TRBJ1-5, is DAGVTQSPTHLIKTRGQQVTLRCSPISGHKSVSWYQQVLGQGPQFIFQYYEKEERGRGNFPDRFSARQFPNYSSELNVNALLLGDSALYLCASSRSGGPNNQPQHFGDGTRLSIL.

The chain joins TRBV11-3 to TRBJ2-7, with TRBD2 matching 13 bases. The CDR3 extends over 16 amino acids. Germline trimming cut 4 bases from V and 0 bases from J; bases unmatched to any gene: 3. Per the germline V gene, CDR1 is SGHNT and CDR2 is YENEEA. The CDR3 DNA follows: TGTGCCAGCAGCTCCACTAGCGGGGGGGCCTCCTACGAGCAGTACTTC. Amino acids: CASSSTSGGASYEQYF.

The genes are TRBV20-1 and TRBJ1-2, with TRBD1 as a possible D gene (5 bases). Trimming removed 5 bases at V and 10 bases at J, with 14 bases between. Germline V gives CDR1 DFQATT, CDR2 SNEGSKA (reference sequence). The CDR3 contains 11 residues. The CDR3 region is CSAGSQGYYTF. CDR3 DNA sequence: TGCAGTGCTGGTAGCCAGGGTTACTACACCTTC.

The V gene is TRBV6-6, the J gene TRBJ1-2; the match to TRBD1 covers 9 bases. The CDR3 spans 14 residues. CDR1 MNHNY and CDR2 SVGAGI come from the germline V gene (reference sequence). The V and J ends lost 8 bases and 5 bases, in that order; junction bases with no gene match: 9. The CDR3 DNA is TGTGCCAGCGGGAACAGGGGGCTGCTTTATGGCTACACCTTC. Residues: CASGNRGLLYGYTF.

This chain connects TRBV2 to TRBJ2-7, with TRBD2 matching over 7 bases. CDR3 size: 13 residues. Per the germline V gene, CDR1 is SNHLY and CDR2 is FYNNEI. Losses at the gene ends were 4 bases for V and 5 bases for J; bases not matched to a gene: 5. This CDR3 is CASSGALADEQYF. The CDR3 nucleotides read TGTGCCAGCAGTGGGGCTCTAGCGGACGAGCAGTACTTC.

This clone has only one observation. This rearrangement joins TRBV4-1 to TRBJ1-2; TRBD1 matches 7 bases. Per germline, CDR1 MGHRA and CDR2 YSYEKL. CDR3 length: 17 amino acids. With V trimmed by 2 bases and J by 4 bases, 13 bases remained unmatched. CDR3 amino acids: CASSQLADPRGVYGYTF. For the CDR3, the DNA is TGCGCCAGCAGCCAATTGGCCGACCCCAGGGGGGTCTATGGCTACACCTTC.

This clone was recorded only once. The V and J genes are TRBV5-4 and TRBJ1-1; D is possibly TRBD1 (6 bases). Trimming stripped 0 bases from V and 0 bases from J, with 12 bases between. CDR3 length equals 16 residues. The germline V gene encodes CDR1 SGHNT and CDR2 YYREEE (reference sequence). The CDR3 coding sequence is TGTGCCAGCAGCTTGGGGGGCGGACAGTTGAACACTGAAGCTTTCTTT. Translation gives CASSLGGGQLNTEAFF.

The gene calls are TRBV5-1 and TRBJ2-1; TRBD1 agrees at 8 bases. The length of the CDR3 is 14 residues. Germline V CDR1 and CDR2: SGHRS, YFSETQ. The junction had 3 bases not matched to a gene; V was cut back by 4 bases and J by 3 bases. The CDR3 region has the DNA TGCGCCAGCAGCGTAGGACAGGGCTACAATGAGCAGTTCTTC. Its translation is CASSVGQGYNEQFF.

The chain has TRBV19 and TRBJ2-7; a weak D match, TRBD2 (7 bases). The length of the CDR3 is 15 residues. Trimming stripped 7 bases from V and 7 bases from J, with 23 bases between. CDR1 is LNHDA, CDR2 SQIVND, per germline (reference sequence). CDR3 DNA: TGTGCCAGTAAGCTGGGGGGGGCTGGATTGGAGGAGCAGTACTTC. Translated, it gives CASKLGGAGLEEQYF.

CDR3 sequence reads: CASSVLGLAGGGNEQFF. CDR3 DNA sequence: TGTGCCAGCAGTGTACTGGGACTAGCGGGGGGCGGCAATGAGCAGTTCTTC. The chain employs TRBV6-2 or TRBV6-3 and TRBJ2-1; the match to TRBD2 covers 15 bases. The CDR3 consists of 17 residues. Per germline, CDR1 MNHEY and CDR2 SVGEGT. V shed 5 bases and J 6 bases; nucleotides not matched to a gene: 8.

CDR3 in amino acids: CATLFQPQHF. The CDR3 bases are TGTGCCACCCTCTTCCAGCCCCAGCATTTT. This chain connects TRBV19 to TRBJ1-5; D unresolved. Germline-derived CDR1 and CDR2 are LNHDA and SQIVND (reference sequence). This CDR3 spans 10 amino acids. The V and J ends lost 10 bases and 7 bases respectively, with 8 bases between them.